These 9 T cell receptor beta chains came from one sample sequenced in a study of cytomegalovirus exposure and HLA in healthy donors (TCRdb year 2017). Library prep was done by the immunoSEQ multiplex PCR assay. For the multiplex PCR, a mixture combining 60 forward primers for TCR Vbeta segments and 13 reverse primers for TCR Jbeta segments was used. TCRdb limited this immuneACCESS table to in-frame rearrangements with V and J called. A share of clones is missing; checked studies link under half to unresolved V genes, and the rest is unexplained. Here the sample has some 120,000 clones; over 60% occur a single time. Approximately 0.97% of the sample is taken by the ten largest. Sequenced input: PBMCs. These receptors came from a human donor in good health.

Concerning this clone: At the DNA level, this CDR3 is encoded by other sequences in the same sample as well. The chain employs TRBV18 and TRBJ1-1; TRBD1 agrees at 9 bases. Germline lookup yields CDR1 KGHSH and CDR2 LQKENI. The CDR3 contains 13 residues. After removal of 3 bases from V and 6 bases from J, the junction contained 2 bases not matched to a gene. The CDR3 loop is CASSPGQGAEAFF. CDR3 sequence (DNA): TGTGCCAGCTCACCGGGACAGGGCGCTGAAGCTTTCTTT.

CDR3 sequence reads: CASSIGPPRDKNTEAFF. CDR3 coding DNA: TGTGCCAGTAGTATTGGCCCCCCCCGTGACAAGAACACTGAAGCTTTCTTT. The chain employs TRBV19 and TRBJ1-1; D remains ambiguous. Germline V lookup: CDR1 LNHDA, CDR2 SQIVND (reference sequence). The CDR3 is 17 amino acids. Trimming cost V 3 bases and J 1 base, with 18 bases left between them.

The chain links TRBV11-3 to TRBJ2-7, with a possible D match to TRBD2 (6 bases). The CDR3 is made up of 14 amino acids. Germline assignment: CDR1 SGHNT and CDR2 YENEEA. The V and J ends lost 5 bases and 3 bases respectively, with 14 bases between them. In nucleotides, the CDR3 is TGTGCCAGCAGCCCTGGGGGGAGTCACTACGAGCAGTACTTC. This encodes CASSPGGSHYEQYF.

The V gene is TRBV11-2, the J gene TRBJ1-2; 7 bases match TRBD1. The germline CDR1 and CDR2 sequences are SGHAT and FQNNGV. The length of the CDR3 is 14 residues. The V segment lost 0 bases and the J segment 6 bases; nucleotides outside the gene matches: 4. CDR3 nucleotides: TGTGCCAGCAGCTTAGAAGACAGGGAAAATGGCTACACCTTC. Translation: CASSLEDRENGYTF. The complete variable domain, with remaining parts taken from reference TRBV11-2 and TRBJ1-2, reads EAGVAQSPRYKIIEKRQSVAFWCNPISGHATLYWYQQILGQGPKLLIQFQNNGVVDDSQLPKDRFSAERLKGVDSTLKIQPAKLEDSAVYLCASSLEDRENGYTFGSGTRLTVV.

The chain employs TRBV5-1 and TRBJ1-5; weak D call: TRBD1 (5 bases). V lost 4 bases and J lost 7, with 18 bases in between. Germline CDR1 SGHRS, CDR2 YFSETQ. The CDR3 consists of 15 residues. CDR3 DNA: TGCGCCAGCAGCGCGGACATGTCAAAAGGCCAGCCCCAGCATTTT. This codes for CASSADMSKGQPQHF.

The chain employs TRBV10-2 and TRBJ1-1; TRBD1 might be the D (5 bases). The CDR3 spans 13 residues. V was trimmed by 5 bases and J by 3 bases, leaving 10 bases between them. Germline CDR1 reads WSHSY; CDR2 reads SAAADI. CDR3 amino acids: CASSSTVYTEAFF. CDR3 DNA: TGCGCCAGCAGTTCGACAGTTTACACTGAAGCTTTCTTT.

This clone was detected only once. This chain connects TRBV12-5 to TRBJ2-7; the D gene is possibly TRBD2 (6 bases). This CDR3 is 14 amino acids long. CDR1 and CDR2 from the germline V gene are LGHNT and FRNRAP. Between the trimmed V and J ends, which lost 5 bases and 11 bases, there was a span of 22 bases. CDR3 DNA sequence: TGTGCTAGTGGTCCGCCCGGGACTCGAGGAGGGGAGTACTTC. Its protein is CASGPPGTRGGEYF.

The CDR3 nucleotides read TGTGCCACCTTACAGGGGTCCTTGGGTGGCTACACCTTC. Translating it yields CATLQGSLGGYTF. The gene calls are TRBV6-5 and TRBJ1-2; 7 bases line up with TRBD1. Germline CDR1 MNHEY, CDR2 SVGAGI. The V segment lost 10 bases and the J segment 7 bases; nucleotides outside the gene matches: 12. This CDR3 has 13 amino acids.

This clone was picked up a small number of times. Here the CDR3 reads CASSYGAGGVQYF. The DNA for the CDR3 is TGTGCCAGCAGTTACGGAGCGGGCGGAGTGCAGTACTTC. The chain has TRBV6-5 and TRBJ2-7; a weak D match, TRBD2 (6 bases). V was clipped by 2 bases and J by 9 bases, with 14 bases between them. This CDR3 has 13 residues. Germline loops: CDR1 MNHEY, CDR2 SVGAGI.